The 18 T cell receptor beta chains given below trace back to one sample, sequenced in a study of regulatory T cells in long-lasting Graves disease. Relying on iRepertoire HTBI primers and Arm-PCR of CDR3 regions, the team built TCR beta libraries. Via MiXCR, TCRdb re-called the multiplex PCR reads, giving one row per CDR3 protein. The sample shows hundreds of thousands of distinct CDR3 sequences, 20% to 25% of them seen only once. Time point of the sample: persistent/refractory GD, antithyroid drugs over 5 years with positive TRAb. There was RNA extracted from PBMCs, and the TCR library was made from it. The material was peripheral blood mononuclear cells (PBMCs), obtained when the disease was refractory, from a patient treated with antithyroid drugs. The receptors were gathered from a female donor with Graves disease.

The genes are TRBV19 and TRBJ1-5, with 11 bases identical to TRBD1. V dropped 8 bases and J dropped 6; count of bases not matched to a gene: 6. This CDR3 comprises 14 residues. Germline V gene data show CDR1 as LNHDA and CDR2 as SQIVND (reference sequence). DNA of the CDR3: TGTGCCAGTCAGGACAGGGGGCATGGTCAGCCCCAGCATTTT. Encoded protein: CASQDRGHGQPQHF.

The chain recombines TRBV7-3 with TRBJ2-1, with 8 bases fitting TRBD1. CDR1 is SGHTA and CDR2 is FQGTGA in the germline V gene. The ends lost 4 bases at V and 7 bases at J; junction bases unmatched: 6. The CDR3 is 14 amino acids. CDR3 amino acids: CASSWGQEGNEQFF. DNA for the CDR3: TGTGCCAGCAGCTGGGGACAGGAGGGGAATGAGCAGTTCTTC.

This clonotype was seen only a few times. V and J are TRBV29-1 and TRBJ2-7, with 7 positions matching TRBD1. The CDR3 totals 15 residues. V shed 3 bases and J 4 bases; nucleotides not matched to a gene: 12. Germline loops: CDR1 SQVTM, CDR2 ANQGSEA. The CDR3 DNA reads as TGCAGCGTTGAGATGATATCCGGGACAGCGTACGAGCAGTACTTC. This gives the protein CSVEMISGTAYEQYF.

The genes are TRBV29-1 and TRBJ2-5; either TRBD1 or TRBD2 may supply D (5 bases each). The V end was cut by 0 bases, the J end by 5 bases, with 10 bases between. The germline gives CDR1 SQVTM, CDR2 ANQGSEA. The CDR3 has 13 residues. The CDR3 bases are TGCAGCGTTGAAGAGGGGGAAGTGGAGACCCAGTACTTC. This gives the protein CSVEEGEVETQYF.

This clonotype was picked up a small number of times. The CDR3 region is CAISDRQGSNEQYF. DNA of the CDR3: TGTGCCATCAGTGACAGACAGGGAAGCAACGAGCAGTACTTC. This chain links TRBV10-3 with TRBJ2-7; 7 bases map to TRBD1. Losses at the gene ends were 3 bases for V and 5 bases for J; bases not matched to a gene: 7. Germline V gene lookup returns CDR1 ENHRY and CDR2 SYGVKD. The CDR3 spans 14 residues.

This clonotype was observed at least ten times. This rearrangement joins TRBV28 to TRBJ2-5; 8 bases align to TRBD2. Looked up from germline, CDR1 is MDHEN and CDR2 is SYDVKM. CDR3 size: 18 residues. With 3 bases clipped from V and 1 base from J, the junction kept 13 bases outside the gene matches. The DNA of the CDR3 is TGTGCCAGCAGTTTGATCAGCGGGGGCCTCCGACTCCAAGAGACCCAGTACTTC. It codes for CASSLISGGLRLQETQYF. Variable domain in full (rest from reference TRBV28 and TRBJ2-5): DVKVTQSSRYLVKRTGEKVFLECVQDMDHENMFWYRQDPGLGLRLIYFSYDVKMKEKGDIPEGYSVSREKKERFSLILESASTNQTSMYLCASSLISGGLRLQETQYFGPGTRLLVL.

This sequence joins TRBV28 and TRBJ2-3; 11 nucleotides match TRBD2. V shed 4 bases and J 0 bases; nucleotides not matched to a gene: 9. CDR3 length: 18 amino acids. Germline V gene data show CDR1 as MDHEN and CDR2 as SYDVKM. The CDR3 DNA is TGTGCCAGCAGTTCGCTACCGGGACTAGCGGAGAGCACAGATACGCAGTATTTT. Translated, it gives CASSSLPGLAESTDTQYF.

Here the CDR3 DNA reads TGTGCCAGCAGCGTGGAGGGGGCCACCGGGGAGCTGTTTTTT. It encodes CASSVEGATGELFF. The chain combines TRBV9 with TRBJ2-2; maybe TRBD1 (7 bases). V lost 2 bases, J lost 4 bases, and 9 bases lay in between. The germline gives CDR1 SGDLS, CDR2 YYNGEE. The CDR3 runs to 14 residues.

This clonotype was counted ten times or more. This chain links TRBV29-1 with TRBJ1-1, with 7 bases identical to TRBD1. From germline, CDR1 is SQVTM and CDR2 ANQGSEA. J was trimmed by 3 bases and V by 7 bases; bases with no gene match: 8. The CDR3 covers 13 residues. The chain's CDR3 is CSGQGQGDTEAFF. CDR3 nucleotides: TGCAGCGGCCAGGGCCAGGGGGACACTGAAGCTTTCTTT. The full variable domain, its missing parts supplied by reference TRBV29-1 and TRBJ1-1, is SAVISQKPSRDICQRGTSLTIQCQVDSQVTMMFWYRQQPGQSLTLIATANQGSEATYESGFVIDKFPISRPNLTFSTLTVSNMSPEDSSIYLCSGQGQGDTEAFFGQGTRLTVV.

This clonotype was detected many times. The chain employs TRBV11-2 and TRBJ1-1; D is unresolved. V was cut by 6 bases and J by 2 bases, with 13 bases left in between. Germline V gives CDR1 SGHAT, CDR2 FQNNGV. The CDR3 has 14 amino acids. Here the CDR3 reads CASRSIVTNTEAFF. Written as DNA, the CDR3 is TGTGCCAGCAGGTCAATAGTGACTAACACTGAAGCTTTCTTT.

This clonotype was picked up a small number of times. V and J are TRBV7-2 and TRBJ2-5, with TRBD1 identical over 8 bases. V lost 5 bases, J lost 3 bases, and 20 bases stayed unmatched. The CDR3 loop spans 19 amino acids. In germline, CDR1 is SGHTA, CDR2 FQGNSA. Here the CDR3 reads CASSIPPGQGEGFEETQYF. Written as DNA, the CDR3 is TGTGCCAGCAGCATACCCCCTGGACAGGGAGAGGGGTTCGAAGAGACCCAGTACTTC.

The chain is built from TRBV19 and TRBJ1-2; no definite D call. The CDR3 runs 16 residues. The ends were cut back, 8 bases at V and 8 bases at J, with 27 bases in the middle. The germline V gene has CDR1 LNHDA and CDR2 SQIVND (reference sequence). DNA for the CDR3: TGTGCCAGTCAACCCACATTTCCCGGTGAAGAGGACGGCTACACCTTC. It is translated as CASQPTFPGEEDGYTF.

The V gene is TRBV20-1, the J gene TRBJ2-5; D is perhaps TRBD2 (5 bases). Germline lookup yields CDR1 DFQATT and CDR2 SNEGSKA (reference sequence). The V end lost 5 bases, the J end lost 9 bases, and 10 bases lay between the germline ends. This CDR3 region has 10 residues. CDR3 in DNA: TGCAGTGCTTTTTGGGAGTCCCAGTACTTC. It is translated as CSAFWESQYF.

This clonotype occurred a few times. A read error may account for a junction end that differs from germline. The chain has TRBV19 and TRBJ2-7, with TRBD2 as a possible D gene (5 bases). The CDR3 covers 14 residues. The germline gives CDR1 LNHDA, CDR2 SQIVND (reference sequence). CDR3 loop: CASSMTSGDDEQYF. For the CDR3, the DNA is TGTGCCAGTAGTATGACCAGCGGAGACGACGAGCAGTATTTC.

The chain has TRBV6-1 and TRBJ2-2; D possibly matches TRBD1 or TRBD2 (5 bases each). The CDR3 totals 12 residues. Germline values: CDR1 MNHNS, CDR2 SASEGT. The CDR3 nucleotides are TGTGCGTCCCCAGGGACCACCGGGGAGCTGTTTTTT. It encodes CASPGTTGELFF.

This clonotype appeared a few times. This chain connects TRBV27 to TRBJ1-5, with 8 bases aligning to TRBD1. Germline CDR1 reads MNHEY; CDR2 reads SMNVEV (reference sequence). The V segment lost 5 bases and the J segment 4 bases; nucleotides outside the gene matches: 4. The CDR3 consists of 14 residues. The CDR3 bases are TGTGCCAGCAGTCGACAGGGGAGGAATCAGCCCCAGCATTTT. As protein: CASSRQGRNQPQHF.

Many counts were recorded for this clonotype. This chain joins TRBV2 and TRBJ1-1; a weak D match, TRBD1 (5 bases). CDR1 SNHLY and CDR2 FYNNEI come from the germline V gene. This CDR3 contains 11 residues. V lost 8 bases and J lost 6, with 10 bases in between. CDR3 bases: TGTGCCAGCCTTGGGGGTGCTGAAGCTTTCTTT. Residues: CASLGGAEAFF.

The chain is built from TRBV7-9 and TRBJ1-2, with D unresolved. Germline V gives CDR1 SEHNR, CDR2 FQNEAQ (reference sequence). The ends were cut back, 1 base at V and 0 bases at J, with 6 bases in the middle. The CDR3 covers 14 residues. CDR3 in amino acids: CASSLEVPNYGYTF. The CDR3 coding sequence is TGTGCCAGCAGCTTAGAAGTTCCTAACTATGGCTACACCTTC.